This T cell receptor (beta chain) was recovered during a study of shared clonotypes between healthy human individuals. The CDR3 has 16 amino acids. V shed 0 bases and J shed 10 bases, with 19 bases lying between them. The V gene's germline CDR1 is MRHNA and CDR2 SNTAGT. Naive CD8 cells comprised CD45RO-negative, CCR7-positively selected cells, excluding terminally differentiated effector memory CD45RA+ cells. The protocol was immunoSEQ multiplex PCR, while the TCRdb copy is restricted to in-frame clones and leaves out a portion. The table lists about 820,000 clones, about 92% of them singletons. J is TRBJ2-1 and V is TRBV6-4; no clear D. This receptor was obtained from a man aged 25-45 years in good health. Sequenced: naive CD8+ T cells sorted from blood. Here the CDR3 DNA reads TGTGCCAGCAGTGACTCTGCCAGCGTGCCGATGGAGGAGCAGTTCTTC. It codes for CASSDSASVPMEEQFF.